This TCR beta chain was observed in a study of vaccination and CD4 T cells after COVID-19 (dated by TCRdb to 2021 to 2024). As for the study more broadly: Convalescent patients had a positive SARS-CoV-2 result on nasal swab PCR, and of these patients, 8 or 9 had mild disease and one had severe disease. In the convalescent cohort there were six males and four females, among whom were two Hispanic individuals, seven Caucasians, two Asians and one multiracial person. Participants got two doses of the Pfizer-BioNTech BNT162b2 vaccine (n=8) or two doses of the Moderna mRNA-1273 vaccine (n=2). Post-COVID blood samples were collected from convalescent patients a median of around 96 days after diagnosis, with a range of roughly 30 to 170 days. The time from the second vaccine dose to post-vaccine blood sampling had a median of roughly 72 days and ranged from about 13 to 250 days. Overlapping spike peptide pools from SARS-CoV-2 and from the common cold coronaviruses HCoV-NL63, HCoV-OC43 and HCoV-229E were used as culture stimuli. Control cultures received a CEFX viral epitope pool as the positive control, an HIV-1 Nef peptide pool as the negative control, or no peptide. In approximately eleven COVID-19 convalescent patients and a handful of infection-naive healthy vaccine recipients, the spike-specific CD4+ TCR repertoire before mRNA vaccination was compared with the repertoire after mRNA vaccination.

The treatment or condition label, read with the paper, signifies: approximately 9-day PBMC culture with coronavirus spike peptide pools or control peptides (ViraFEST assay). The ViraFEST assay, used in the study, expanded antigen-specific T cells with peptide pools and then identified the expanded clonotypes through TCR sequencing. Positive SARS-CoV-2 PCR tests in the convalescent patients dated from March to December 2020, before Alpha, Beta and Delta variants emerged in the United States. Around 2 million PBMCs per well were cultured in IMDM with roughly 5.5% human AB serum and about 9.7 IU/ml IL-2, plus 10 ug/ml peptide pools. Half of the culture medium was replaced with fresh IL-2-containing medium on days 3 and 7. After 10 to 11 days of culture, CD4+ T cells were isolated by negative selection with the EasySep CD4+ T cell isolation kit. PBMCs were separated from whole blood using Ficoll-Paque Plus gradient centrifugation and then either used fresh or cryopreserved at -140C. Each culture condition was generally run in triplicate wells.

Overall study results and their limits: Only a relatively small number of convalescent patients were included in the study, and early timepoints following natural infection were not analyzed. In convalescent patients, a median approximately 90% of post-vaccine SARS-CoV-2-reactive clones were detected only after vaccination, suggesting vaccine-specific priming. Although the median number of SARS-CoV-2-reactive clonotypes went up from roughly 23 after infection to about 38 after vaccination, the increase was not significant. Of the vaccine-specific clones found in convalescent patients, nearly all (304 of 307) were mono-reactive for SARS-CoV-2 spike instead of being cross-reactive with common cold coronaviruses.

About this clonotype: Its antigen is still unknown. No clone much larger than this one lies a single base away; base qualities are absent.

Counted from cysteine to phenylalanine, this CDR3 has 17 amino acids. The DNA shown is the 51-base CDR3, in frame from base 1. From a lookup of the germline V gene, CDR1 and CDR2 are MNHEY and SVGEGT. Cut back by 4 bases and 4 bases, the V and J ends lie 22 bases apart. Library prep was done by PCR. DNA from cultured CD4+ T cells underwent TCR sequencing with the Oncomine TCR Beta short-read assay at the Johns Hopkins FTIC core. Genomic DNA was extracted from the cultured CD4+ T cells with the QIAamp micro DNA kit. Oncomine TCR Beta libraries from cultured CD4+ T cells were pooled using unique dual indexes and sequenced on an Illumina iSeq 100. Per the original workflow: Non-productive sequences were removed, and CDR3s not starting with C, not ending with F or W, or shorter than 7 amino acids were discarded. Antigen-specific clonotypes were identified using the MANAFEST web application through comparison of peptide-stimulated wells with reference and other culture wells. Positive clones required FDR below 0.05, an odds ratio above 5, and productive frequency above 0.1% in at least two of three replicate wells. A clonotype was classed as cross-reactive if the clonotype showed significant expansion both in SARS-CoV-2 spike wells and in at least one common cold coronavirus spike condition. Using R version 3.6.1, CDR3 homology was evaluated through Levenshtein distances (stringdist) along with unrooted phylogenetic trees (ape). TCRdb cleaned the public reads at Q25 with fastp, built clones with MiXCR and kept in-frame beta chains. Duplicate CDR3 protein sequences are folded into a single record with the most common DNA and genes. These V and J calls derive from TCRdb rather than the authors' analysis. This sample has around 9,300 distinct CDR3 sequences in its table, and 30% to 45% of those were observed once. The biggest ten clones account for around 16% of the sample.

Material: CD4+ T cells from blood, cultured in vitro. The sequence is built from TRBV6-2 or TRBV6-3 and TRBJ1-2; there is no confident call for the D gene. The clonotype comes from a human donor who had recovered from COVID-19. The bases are TGTGCCAGCAGTTCGATCCAGAGACCGCGGACCTCCTATGGCTACACCTTC. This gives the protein CASSSIQRPRTSYGYTF.